The clone carrying this T cell receptor (beta chain) was seen a handful of times. Its antigen is not known. The V end was cut by 1 base, the J end by 5 bases, with 17 bases between. Germline CDR1 is SGHRS and CDR2 is YFSETQ. This CDR3 region has 16 residues. Primers: 60 Vbeta forward and 13 Jbeta reverse. Sequencing was performed with immunoSEQ multiplex PCR; in TCRdb, only in-frame clones are kept and a portion is missing. The top ten clones hold around 0.46% of a sample with 150,000 to 200,000 clones, about four fifths of them seen once. The sample belongs to a study of cytomegalovirus exposure and HLA in healthy donors. Study in general: Samples from HLA-typed donors yielded about 85 million unique TCRs in an early data release.

Study-level results: An ancestry cluster, one associated with Asian ancestry, reportedly showed fewer N-insertions than the approximately 650-donor mean in a later analysis. In an earlier analysis, most TCR beta V segments were productive about 87% or about 30% of the time.

Sequencing used PBMCs. The receptor comes from a woman aged 50 to 65 in good health and CMV-seronegative. The chain links TRBV5-1 to TRBJ2-3; a weak D match, TRBD2 (6 bases). The CDR3 reads CASSLWGVLQIDTQYF. The CDR3 DNA reads TGCGCCAGCAGCTTGTGGGGGGTACTCCAAATAGATACGCAGTATTTT.